This T cell receptor (beta chain) was sequenced in a study of tumor and adjacent non-tumor tissue in lung cancer (dated by TCRdb to about 2018). With regard to the full study: Patients with adenocarcinoma (approximately twelve), squamous cell carcinoma (2) and small cell lung cancer (1) were included in the cohort. The approximately 15 patients were aged roughly 30 to 80 years, included ten or so men and 5 women, and had TNM stage I to III disease. In total, sequencing yielded over 95 million productive TCRbeta reads, which works out to an average of approximately 4.1 million reads per sample. The study compared bulk TCRbeta repertoires from lung tumor tissue and matched distant non-tumor lung tissue of some 16 lung cancer patients. TCRbeta CDR3 sequencing was performed on about 29 paired specimens, with one tumor sample and one normal lung sample collected per patient.

What the authors observed across the whole study: A significantly larger cumulative share of the repertoire was made up by the top 100 clones in normal lung than in tumor tissue. Because peripheral blood was not sequenced, blood TCRbeta repertoires in the lung cancer patients of the study were not examined. TCR diversity was significantly higher in younger patients, and greater tumor TCR diversity was associated with shorter overall survival and shorter disease-free survival. TCR diversity (inverse Simpson) was significantly higher in tumor than in normal lung tissue (roughly 430 vs 170, P = 0.0075, Mann-Whitney U test). Neither the sequencing platform nor unique molecular identifiers are mentioned in the methods. Only roughly 15 patients were in the cohort, and the authors stated that larger samples and more detailed clinical data are needed.

About this clonotype: The antigen it recognizes is unknown. Mismatch with germline at one junction end may stem from a read error.

The CDR1 and CDR2 encoded by the germline V gene are SGHAT and FQNNGV. The CDR3 sequence holds 16 residues, the cysteine and phenylalanine included. The DNA shown is the 48-base CDR3, in frame from base 1. Library prep was done by multiplex PCR. The listed sequencing device is Illumina HiSeq 2500. TCRbeta libraries were constructed through three rounds of nested PCR with primers (Table S4) according to protocols modified from ARM-PCR. Before sequencing, PCR products of 200-500 bp were excised from the gel and purified with the QIAquick gel extraction kit. In the paper's pipeline: Reads were cleaned with Trimmomatic, merged with FLASH into complete CDR3 sequences, and assigned to V(D)J germline segments with MiTCR. Clonal diversity was calculated as the inverse Simpson's index using VDJtools. Productive reads were defined as in-frame sequences without a premature stop codon. TCRdb trimmed the raw reads at Q25, called clones with MiXCR and kept productive beta chains. CDR3 protein duplicates are merged, each entry listing the most common genes and DNA. These V and J calls rely on TCRdb rather than the paper's analysis. Here the sample has around 70,000 distinct CDR3 sequences; roughly three fifths occur a single time. The ten largest clonotypes hold 20% of the sample.

RNA was isolated from bulk, unsorted tissue, and RNA quality was assessed with a NanoDrop ND-1000 and an Agilent 2100. Donors were newly diagnosed lung cancer patients admitted for thoracic surgery in China between August and November 2014, without prior chemotherapy. Patients who had received previous radiotherapy or chemotherapy, or who had another concurrent cancer, were excluded from the study. Pieces of surgical tissue measuring about 1-2.3 cm3 were kept in RNAlater solution and held at -80 degrees C until needed. This chain joins TRBV11-2 to TRBJ2-3; matching of 5 bases hints at TRBD2 as the D gene. The sample consisted of lung tumor tissue. This receptor was identified in a man aged 50 to 60 with non-small cell lung cancer. The DNA sequence is given as TGTGCCAGCAGCTTAGGGGCATTATCTAGCACAGATACGCGGTATTTT. It codes for CASSLGALSSTDTRYF.